A few counts support the clone carrying this T cell receptor beta chain. Its target is unknown. This entry is derived from a study of beta chain features in type 1 diabetes. Investigators reverse transcribed all isolated RNA, so they sequenced expressed TCRB transcripts. Data came from immunoSEQ multiplex PCR; TCRdb stores just in-frame clones and leaves some out. The sample lists under 550,000 clones, about an eighth seen once, with 0.045% to 0.05% in the top ten. This CDR3 comprises 18 residues. Trimming took 4 bases from V and 4 from J; bases not matched to a gene: 17. CDR1 is LNHDA, CDR2 SQIVND, per germline (reference sequence). Broader study findings: All four CD4+ subsets of Type 1 diabetes patients contained TCRB CDR3s that were moderately but significantly shorter.

The chain employs TRBV19 and TRBJ2-7; TRBD1 matches 9 bases. This sequence was found in a woman younger than 30 in good health. Sequencing was carried out using naive CD4+ T cells from blood. CDR3 residues: CASSRKGYRDRDLYEQYF. In DNA form, the CDR3 reads TGTGCCAGTAGTAGGAAGGGTTACCGGGACAGGGACTTGTACGAGCAGTACTTC.